These 6 T cell receptor beta chains were all obtained from the same sample, sequenced in a study of cytomegalovirus exposure and HLA in healthy donors. Primers included in the PCR were 60 Vbeta and 13 Jbeta primers. Clones were sequenced by immunoSEQ multiplex PCR, and TCRdb holds only the in-frame ones, with some missing. The sample holds some 190,000 clones, roughly 8.7% seen once. Sequencing was done on a sample of PBMCs. These receptors originate from a woman aged 30 to 39 in good health and CMV-seropositive.

This chain connects TRBV11-3 to TRBJ2-1; D not certain. The CDR3 length is 15 residues. V lost 0 bases and J 0 bases, leaving 6 bases between the germline ends. Germline V CDR1 and CDR2: SGHNT, YENEEA. The CDR3 nucleotides read TGTGCCAGCAGCTTAGAATCCTCCTCCTACAATGAGCAGTTCTTC. Translation gives CASSLESSSYNEQFF.

The chain recombines TRBV6-5 with TRBJ2-1; 7 nucleotides align to TRBD2. Germline values: CDR1 MNHEY, CDR2 SVGAGI. This CDR3 has 14 residues. Unmatched junction bases numbered 11, after V lost 6 bases and J lost 9 bases. CDR3 sequence reads: CASSPLAGAGEQFF. CDR3 sequence (DNA): TGTGCCAGCAGCCCCTTGGCGGGAGCGGGTGAGCAGTTCTTC.

This clone was detected only a few times. The CDR3 bases are TGTGCCAGTAGTCTGGGACAGACGATCAACACTGAAGCTTTCTTT. As protein: CASSLGQTINTEAFF. This rearrangement joins TRBV19 to TRBJ1-1, with 7 nucleotides matching TRBD1. The CDR3 consists of 15 residues. CDR1 LNHDA and CDR2 SQIVND come from the germline V gene (reference sequence). Trimming took 5 bases from V and 2 from J; bases not matched to a gene: 8.

Concerning this clone itself: Additional DNA sequences in this sample encode the identical CDR3. The CDR3 DNA sequence: TGCAGCGTTGGTGGCGGGGGAGAGGTCTACGAGCAGTACTTC. Protein: CSVGGGGEVYEQYF. The chain joins TRBV29-1 to TRBJ2-7; 7 bases match TRBD2. Germline V gene data show CDR1 as SQVTM and CDR2 as ANQGSEA. The CDR3 covers 14 residues. V lost 4 bases and J lost 3; bases outside the gene matches: 9.

This clone was counted between two and nine times. The rearrangement joins TRBV6-6 to TRBJ1-2; no definite D call. V was pared by 2 bases and J by 0 bases, with 7 bases between. The CDR3 loop spans 14 amino acids. Germline V gives CDR1 MNHNY, CDR2 SVGAGI (reference sequence). The chain's CDR3 is CASSYGGSNYGYTF. CDR3 DNA: TGTGCCAGCAGTTACGGAGGTTCTAACTATGGCTACACCTTC.

This clone was counted between two and nine times. The chain couples TRBV7-3 to TRBJ1-1; perhaps TRBD1 as D (6 bases). The ends were cut back, 3 bases at V and 3 bases at J, with 11 bases in the middle. This CDR3 has 14 amino acids. Germline V gene data show CDR1 as SGHTA and CDR2 as FQGTGA. Here the CDR3 reads CASSFGGADTEAFF. The DNA for the CDR3 is TGTGCCAGCAGCTTCGGGGGGGCGGACACTGAAGCTTTCTTT.